The 13 T cell receptor beta chains below come from one sample, sequenced in a study of blood T cell repertoires in COVID-19. Profiled with immunoSEQ multiplex PCR; TCRdb holds only in-frame clones, not every one. The sample carries more than 200,000 clones, 82% recorded once. What was sequenced was peripheral blood. Source of these receptors: an elderly woman with active or convalescent COVID-19.

The chain has TRBV30 and TRBJ2-1, with a weak D call TRBD1 (5 bases). The V gene's germline CDR1 is GTSNPN and CDR2 SVGIG (reference sequence). Trimming cost V 2 bases and J 11 bases, with 16 bases left between them. The length of the CDR3 is 13 residues. CDR3 DNA sequence: TGTGCCTGGAGTAGAACAGGTCTTAGCCAGCAGTTCTTC. Amino acids: CAWSRTGLSQQFF.

V gene TRBV24-1 combines with J gene TRBJ2-1; the D gene is possibly TRBD1 (7 bases). In germline, CDR1 is KGHDR, CDR2 SFDVKD. This CDR3 region has 15 residues. Trimming removed 2 bases at V and 8 bases at J, with 15 bases between. The CDR3 DNA is TGTGCCACCAGTGATTCGGGGCAGGGGGGATATGAGCAGTTCTTC. The encoded protein is CATSDSGQGGYEQFF.

The V call is TRBV7-2, the J call TRBJ1-2; 8 nucleotides align to TRBD1. CDR3 length equals 13 residues. The ends lost 4 bases at V and 4 bases at J; junction bases unmatched: 2. Germline CDR1 is SGHTA and CDR2 is FQGNSA. CDR3 residues: CASSWGQAYGYTF. The CDR3 coding sequence is TGTGCCAGCAGCTGGGGACAGGCCTATGGCTACACCTTC.

A word on this clone: The sample holds other DNA sequences that translate to the same CDR3. This chain connects TRBV18 to TRBJ2-1; TRBD2 matches at 7 bases. CDR1 and CDR2 from the germline V gene are KGHSH and LQKENI. Trimming removed 2 bases from V and 5 bases from J; junction bases left unmatched: 0. CDR3 length: 13 amino acids. In DNA form, the CDR3 reads TGTGCCAGCTCACCAGGACTAGACAATGAGCAGTTCTTC. Amino acids: CASSPGLDNEQFF.

This clone turned up a few times. This rearrangement joins TRBV10-1 to TRBJ2-1; 10 positions agree with TRBD2. This CDR3 is 15 amino acids long. From germline, CDR1 is WNHNN and CDR2 SYGVQD (reference sequence). V shed 1 base and J 10 bases; nucleotides not matched to a gene: 7. CDR3 DNA sequence: TGCGCCAGCAGTGAGTTGGTAGCGGGAGGCCTGGAGCAGTTCTTC. Its protein product is CASSELVAGGLEQFF.

The J gene is TRBJ1-1, the V gene TRBV6-5; no clear D gene. V lost 0 bases to trimming and J lost 3 bases, with 8 bases between them. Germline V lookup: CDR1 MNHEY, CDR2 SVGAGI. This CDR3 comprises 14 residues. CDR3 coding DNA: TGTGCCAGCAGTTACTCGGGAGGGTACACTGAAGCTTTCTTT. Its protein product is CASSYSGGYTEAFF.

CDR3 bases: TGTGCCGTAGGACTACACGTAACAGATACGCAGTATTTT. It encodes CAVGLHVTDTQYF. The V gene is TRBV30, the J gene TRBJ2-3; a weak D match, TRBD2 (6 bases). V dropped 8 bases and J dropped 3 bases, with 15 bases sitting between them. The CDR3 runs 13 residues. Germline lookup yields CDR1 GTSNPN and CDR2 SVGIG (reference sequence). Based on the CDR3 plus reference TRBV30 and TRBJ2-3, the full variable domain is SQTIHQWPATLVQPVGSPLSLECTVEGTSNPNLYWYRQAAGRGLQLLFYSVGIGQISSEVPQNLSASRPQDRQFILSSKKLLLSDSGFYLCAVGLHVTDTQYFGPGTRLTVL.

The chain recombines TRBV6-1 with TRBJ1-2, with D tentatively TRBD1 (6 bases). Per the germline V gene, CDR1 is MNHNS and CDR2 is SASEGT. The V end lost 0 bases, the J end lost 7 bases, and 6 bases lay between the germline ends. This CDR3 has 12 amino acids. For the CDR3, the DNA is TGTGCCAGCAGTGAAGCGGGGGCTGGCTACACCTTC. Protein: CASSEAGAGYTF.

This clone showed up just once. The chain joins TRBV20-1 to TRBJ1-2; TRBD1 might be the D (6 bases). V lost 3 bases and J 0 bases, leaving 14 bases between the germline ends. Germline CDR1 reads DFQATT; CDR2 reads SNEGSKA (reference sequence). This CDR3 spans 15 amino acids. DNA of the CDR3: TGCAGTGCTAGTAGGAGGGGGGGCGCTAACTATGGCTACACCTTC. Its translation: CSASRRGGANYGYTF.

The rearrangement joins TRBV10-1 to TRBJ2-7, with D possibly being TRBD2 (5 bases). The V end lost 4 bases, the J end lost 2 bases, and 9 bases lay between the germline ends. This CDR3 region has 13 residues. Germline loops: CDR1 WNHNN, CDR2 SYGVQD (reference sequence). Here the CDR3 DNA reads TGCGCCAGCAGTGCGGGGTCCACCTACGAGCAGTACTTC. This gives the protein CASSAGSTYEQYF.

This chain joins TRBV10-1 and TRBJ2-1; TRBD2 matches 9 bases. The CDR3 runs 15 residues. The V gene's germline CDR1 is WNHNN and CDR2 SYGVQD (reference sequence). V dropped 4 bases and J dropped 10; count of bases not matched to a gene: 11. The CDR3 protein is CASSGGPGLATEQFF. DNA for the CDR3: TGCGCCAGCAGTGGGGGACCGGGACTAGCAACAGAGCAGTTCTTC.

The chain couples TRBV9 to TRBJ1-1; D may be TRBD1 (5 bases). The CDR3 is 14 amino acids. From germline, CDR1 is SGDLS and CDR2 YYNGEE. Deletions cut 0 bases from V and 4 bases from J, with 10 bases between. CDR3 nucleotide sequence: TGTGCCAGCAGCGTAGAACAGGAGGGCACTGAAGCTTTCTTT. Protein: CASSVEQEGTEAFF. The variable domain in full, with the rest retrieved from reference TRBV9 and TRBJ1-1, is DSGVTQTPKHLITATGQRVTLRCSPRSGDLSVYWYQQSLDQGLQFLIQYYNGEERAKGNILERFSAQQFPDLHSELNLSSLELGDSALYFCASSVEQEGTEAFFGQGTRLTVV.

The count of this clone is one. J is TRBJ1-3 and V is TRBV19, with D perhaps TRBD1 (5 bases). The CDR3 is 17 residues long. Per germline, CDR1 LNHDA and CDR2 SQIVND (reference sequence). Trimming left V 6 bases short and J 0 bases short, with 18 bases between. The CDR3, as DNA: TGTGCCAGTAGAATCGCTGCCAGGGTTCCCTCTGGAAACACCATATATTTT. It yields the protein CASRIAARVPSGNTIYF.